A selection of T cell receptor beta chains follows, all from one sample in a study of graft-versus-host responses after intestinal transplantation. The table came from immunoSEQ multiplex PCR; TCRdb's copy has only in-frame clones and leaves some out. Among some 46,000 clones listed, roughly 91% were seen once. The sample was PBMCs, taken around 27 months after a first intestinal transplant, on the day of a second. The receptors here all came from a human patient who received an intestinal transplant, so some T cells may come from the graft donor. Each CDR3 is given with its conserved first and last residue. Fields, in order: V gene, clone size, CDR3 length, J gene, D gene, CDR3 protein, CDR3 DNA. D genes are given only for firm matches. Size is omitted from some rows. Given values are once, few, many or a class for expanded clones.

TRBV7-9,.,13,TRBJ2-1,.,CASSLEPRREQFF,TGTGCCAGCAGCTTAGAGCCCAGGCGTGAGCAGTTCTTC
TRBV7-3,.,14,TRBJ2-1,TRBD1,CASSRDRGDNEQFF,TGTGCCAGCAGCCGGGACAGGGGAGACAATGAGCAGTTCTTC
TRBV7-6,.,14,TRBJ2-7,TRBD1,CASSVQGALNEQYF,TGTGCCAGCAGCGTACAGGGGGCGTTAAACGAGCAGTACTTC
TRBV9,.,11,TRBJ1-3,.,CASSKDDTIYF,TGTGCCAGCAGCAAGGACGACACCATATATTTT
TRBV14,.,15,TRBJ2-7,.,CASSQIQGGTYEQYF,TGTGCCAGCAGCCAAATACAGGGGGGGACCTACGAGCAGTACTTC
TRBV5-1,.,15,TRBJ1-5,.,CASSLAGRSGQPQHF,TGCGCCAGCAGTTTGGCAGGGAGGTCCGGGCAGCCCCAGCATTTT
TRBV5-4,.,17,TRBJ2-7,TRBD2,CASSLVTLAGSAYEQYF,TGTGCCAGCAGCTTGGTTACACTAGCGGGATCCGCCTACGAGCAGTACTTC
TRBV21-1,.,16,TRBJ1-5,.,CASSKGTGYSNQPQHF,TGTGCCAGCAGCAAGGGGACCGGATATAGCAATCAGCCCCAGCATTTT
TRBV11-2,.,15,TRBJ2-3,TRBD2,CASSLVWGGSDTQYF,TGTGCCAGCAGCTTAGTTTGGGGGGGGTCAGATACGCAGTATTTT
TRBV9,.,17,TRBJ2-1,TRBD2,CASSRTSLAGGYNEQFF,TGTGCCAGCAGCAGAACGAGCCTAGCGGGGGGATACAATGAGCAGTTCTTC
TRBV28,once,13,TRBJ2-7,TRBD1,CASSRQGPYEQYF,TGTGCCAGCTCCCGACAGGGACCCTACGAGCAGTACTTC
TRBV9,.,15,TRBJ2-5,.,CASSVVGSSFETQYF,TGTGCCAGCAGCGTAGTTGGCTCTAGCTTCGAGACCCAGTACTTC
TRBV5-1,.,14,TRBJ1-1,TRBD1,CASSAGTGGTEAFF,TGCGCCAGCAGCGCCGGGACAGGGGGCACTGAAGCTTTCTTT
TRBV19,.,15,TRBJ2-7,TRBD1,CASSVTGGYPYEQYF,TGTGCCAGTAGTGTCACAGGGGGATATCCCTACGAGCAGTACTTC
TRBV28,.,17,TRBJ2-7,TRBD2,CASSFSIGLAWVYEQYF,TGTGCCAGCAGTTTTTCCATCGGACTAGCGTGGGTCTACGAGCAGTACTTC
TRBV6-6,.,16,TRBJ1-5,.,CASSYSTMVSGQPQHF,TGTGCCAGCAGTTACTCGACAATGGTTTCGGGTCAGCCCCAGCATTTT
TRBV7-3,.,15,TRBJ2-6,.,CASSPQPGGANVLTF,TGTGCCAGCAGCCCCCAACCTGGTGGGGCCAACGTCCTGACTTTC
TRBV18,.,16,TRBJ1-1,.,CASSPGVLGGGTEAFF,TGTGCCAGCTCACCCGGAGTTCTGGGAGGGGGGACTGAAGCTTTCTTT
TRBV13,.,14,TRBJ2-7,TRBD1,CASSPTGKLHEQYF,TGTGCCAGCAGCCCGACAGGGAAGCTCCACGAGCAGTACTTC
TRBV6-5,.,16,TRBJ1-4,.,CASSYMGGVANEKLFF,TGTGCCAGCAGTTACATGGGGGGGGTGGCTAATGAAAAACTGTTTTTT
TRBV9,.,15,TRBJ1-1,TRBD1,CASSPRQGMNTEAFF,TGTGCCAGCAGCCCACGACAGGGCATGAACACTGAAGCTTTCTTT
TRBV9,.,14,TRBJ2-7,TRBD1,CASSVGRGQDEQYF,TGTGCCAGCAGCGTCGGCAGGGGGCAGGACGAGCAGTACTTC
TRBV9,.,13,TRBJ1-1,.,CASSAVGGREAFF,TGTGCCAGCAGCGCGGTGGGGGGGCGTGAAGCTTTCTTT
TRBV28,.,14,TRBJ1-3,.,CASSFGGNGNTIYF,TGTGCCAGCAGTTTTGGGGGGAACGGAAACACCATATATTTT
TRBV2,.,13,TRBJ2-7,.,CASWGLGHYEQYF,TGTGCCAGCTGGGGGCTAGGTCACTACGAGCAGTACTTC
TRBV7-2,.,16,TRBJ2-5,TRBD2,CASSLMSGANQETQYF,TGTGCCAGCAGCTTAATGAGCGGGGCTAACCAAGAGACCCAGTACTTC
TRBV23-1,.,15,TRBJ2-1,.,CASSQSPRRRSEQFF,TGCGCCAGCAGTCAATCCCCTAGGAGGCGTAGTGAGCAGTTCTTC
TRBV19,.,14,TRBJ2-2,.,CASSMPYRNGELFF,TGTGCCAGTAGTATGCCCTACCGGAACGGGGAGCTGTTTTTT
TRBV11-3,.,13,TRBJ2-5,.,CASSSGLQETQYF,TGTGCCAGCAGCTCGGGATTACAAGAGACCCAGTACTTC
TRBV7-8,.,15,TRBJ1-1,TRBD1,CASSPRQGANTEAFF,TGTGCCAGCAGCCCTCGACAGGGGGCGAACACTGAAGCTTTCTTT
TRBV30,.,14,TRBJ1-2,.,CAWSASRSNYGYTF,TGTGCCTGGAGTGCCTCTCGGTCCAACTATGGCTACACCTTC
TRBV7-3,.,17,TRBJ2-3,.,CASSLNRSGRRKDTQYF,TGTGCCAGCAGCTTAAATCGGTCGGGACGTCGAAAGGATACGCAGTATTTT
TRBV19,.,15,TRBJ2-5,.,CASSHRGSGGETQYF,TGTGCCAGTAGTCACCGGGGAAGCGGTGGGGAGACCCAGTACTTC
TRBV27,.,13,TRBJ2-7,.,CASSLSGEDEQYF,TGTGCCAGCAGTTTATCAGGGGAGGACGAGCAGTACTTC
TRBV21-1,.,13,TRBJ1-5,.,CASSNYSNQPQHF,TGTGCCAGCAGCAACTACAGCAATCAGCCCCAGCATTTT
TRBV9,.,16,TRBJ2-1,TRBD1,CASSAPGTGGYNKQFF,TGTGCCAGCAGCGCCCCGGGGACAGGGGGCTACAATAAGCAGTTCTTC
TRBV6-4,.,13,TRBJ2-1,.,CASSDVGPNEQFF,TGTGCCAGCAGTGACGTGGGTCCCAATGAGCAGTTCTTC
TRBV28,once,15,TRBJ1-3,TRBD1,CASSHTGTAGSTIYF,TGTGCCAGCAGTCATACCGGGACAGCTGGAAGCACCATATATTTT
TRBV6-1,few,15,TRBJ1-3,.,CASSFRRGRPDTIYF,TGTGCCAGCAGTTTCCGCCGGGGACGGCCGGACACCATATATTTT
TRBV19,.,15,TRBJ2-1,TRBD1,CASSIQGAIYNEQFF,TGTGCCAGTAGTATACAGGGGGCGATCTACAATGAGCAGTTCTTC
TRBV20-1,.,10,TRBJ2-7,.,CSAGRREQYF,TGCAGTGCCGGAAGGCGCGAGCAGTACTTC
TRBV11-2,.,15,TRBJ1-4,.,CASSLVGTFNEKLFF,TGTGCCAGCAGCTTAGTAGGGACTTTCAATGAAAAACTGTTTTTT
TRBV6-1,.,15,TRBJ2-3,.,CASSEWSGNTDTQYF,TGTGCCAGCAGTGAATGGTCCGGGAACACAGATACGCAGTATTTT
TRBV14,.,14,TRBJ2-5,.,CASSMFLARETQYF,TGTGCCAGCAGCATGTTTCTGGCGAGGGAGACCCAGTACTTC